Listed here is a single T cell receptor beta chain. Its cognate antigen is unknown. Other nucleotide sequences in the sample specify the same CDR3. These data come from a study of shared clonotypes between healthy human individuals. From germline, CDR1 is KGHSH and CDR2 LQKENI. The CDR3 extends over 16 amino acids. The V segment lost 2 bases and the J segment 5 bases; nucleotides outside the gene matches: 8. TCRdb's copy holds only in-frame clones and misses some; the assay was immunoSEQ multiplex PCR. The sample shows about 2.3 million clones, approximately 93% of them seen only once. Whole-study results and caveats: An anticipated effect of sequencing depth on clonotype sharing among donors was recognized.

The chain recombines TRBV18 with TRBJ2-1; TRBD2 agrees at 8 bases. The sample consisted of naive CD4+ T cells from PBMCs. Subset denoted: CD45RA+ positively selected. This receptor was identified in a man aged 18-30 years in good health. Some clones in this sample may be carry-over from other donors' samples. The CDR3 region is CASSPGTSGANNEQFF. CDR3 bases: TGTGCCAGCTCACCAGGCACTAGCGGAGCCAACAATGAGCAGTTCTTC. The full variable domain, completed using reference TRBV18 and TRBJ2-1, is NAGVMQNPRHLVRRRGQEARLRCSPMKGHSHVYWYRQLPEEGLKFMVYLQKENIIDESGMPKERFSAEFPKEGPSILRIQQVVRGDSAAYFCASSPGTSGANNEQFFGPGTRLTVL.